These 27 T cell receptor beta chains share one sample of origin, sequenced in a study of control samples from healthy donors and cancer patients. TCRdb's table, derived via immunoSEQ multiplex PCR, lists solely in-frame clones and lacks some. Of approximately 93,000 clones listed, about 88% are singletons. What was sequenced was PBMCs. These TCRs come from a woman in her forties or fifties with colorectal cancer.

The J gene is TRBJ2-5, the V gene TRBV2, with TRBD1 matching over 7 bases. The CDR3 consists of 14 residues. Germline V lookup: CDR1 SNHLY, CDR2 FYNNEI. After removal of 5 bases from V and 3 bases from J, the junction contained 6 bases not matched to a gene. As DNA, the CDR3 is TGTGCCAGCAGTAAACAGGGGTTGGAAGAGACCCAGTACTTC. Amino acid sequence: CASSKQGLEETQYF.

The CDR3 DNA reads TGTGCCAGTAGTACGGGGGACAAACTAGCCAAAAACATTCAGTACTTC. Translation gives CASSTGDKLAKNIQYF. The chain uses TRBV19 and TRBJ2-4; D may correspond to TRBD1 or TRBD2 (6 bases each). Germline lookup yields CDR1 LNHDA and CDR2 SQIVND (reference sequence). CDR3 length: 16 residues. Trimming shortened V by 4 bases and J by 0 bases, and 13 bases separated the two germline ends.

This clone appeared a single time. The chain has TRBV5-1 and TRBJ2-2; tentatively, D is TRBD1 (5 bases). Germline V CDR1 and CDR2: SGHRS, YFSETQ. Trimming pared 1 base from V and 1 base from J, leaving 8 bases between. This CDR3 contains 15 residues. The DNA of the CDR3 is TGCGCCAGCAGCTTGTCCGACAGGAACACCGGGGAGCTGTTTTTT. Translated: CASSLSDRNTGELFF.

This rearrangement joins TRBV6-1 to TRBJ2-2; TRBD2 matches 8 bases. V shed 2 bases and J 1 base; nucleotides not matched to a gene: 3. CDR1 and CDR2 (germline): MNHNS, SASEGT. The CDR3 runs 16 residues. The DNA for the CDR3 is TGTGCCAGCAGTGAAAGGACTAGCAGGAACACCGGGGAGCTGTTTTTT. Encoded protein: CASSERTSRNTGELFF.

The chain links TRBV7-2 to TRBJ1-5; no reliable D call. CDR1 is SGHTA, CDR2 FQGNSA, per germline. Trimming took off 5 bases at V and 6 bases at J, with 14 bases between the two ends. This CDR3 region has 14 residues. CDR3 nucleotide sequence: TGTGCCAGCAGCAGGGTATGGATAGGTCAGCCCCAGCATTTT. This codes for CASSRVWIGQPQHF.

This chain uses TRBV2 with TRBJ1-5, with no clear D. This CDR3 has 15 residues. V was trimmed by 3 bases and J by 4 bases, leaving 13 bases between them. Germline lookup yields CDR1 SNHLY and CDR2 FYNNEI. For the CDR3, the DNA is TGTGCCAGCAGTGATAGGGCCTGGGGAAATCAGCCCCAGCATTTT. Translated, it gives CASSDRAWGNQPQHF.

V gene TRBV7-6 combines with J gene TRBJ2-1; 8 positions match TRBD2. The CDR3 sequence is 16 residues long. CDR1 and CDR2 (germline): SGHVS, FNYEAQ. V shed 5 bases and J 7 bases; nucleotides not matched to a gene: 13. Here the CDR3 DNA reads TGTGCCAGCAGCCGACCTGATCGGGGGGGCCGGAATGAGCAGTTCTTC. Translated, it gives CASSRPDRGGRNEQFF.

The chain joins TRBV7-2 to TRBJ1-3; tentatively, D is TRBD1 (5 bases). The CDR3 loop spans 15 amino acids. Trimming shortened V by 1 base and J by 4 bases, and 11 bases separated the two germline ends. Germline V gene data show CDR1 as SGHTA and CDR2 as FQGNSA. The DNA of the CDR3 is TGTGCCAGCAGCTTAGTTCGGGGGGTGGGAAACACCATATATTTT. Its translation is CASSLVRGVGNTIYF.

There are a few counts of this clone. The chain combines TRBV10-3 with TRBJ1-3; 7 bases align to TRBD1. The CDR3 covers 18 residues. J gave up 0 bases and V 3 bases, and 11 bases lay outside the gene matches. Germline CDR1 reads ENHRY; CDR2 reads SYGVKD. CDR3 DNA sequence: TGTGCCATCAGTGAAAGGGGGCCGCCTTTCGACTCTGGAAACACCATATATTTT. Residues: CAISERGPPFDSGNTIYF.

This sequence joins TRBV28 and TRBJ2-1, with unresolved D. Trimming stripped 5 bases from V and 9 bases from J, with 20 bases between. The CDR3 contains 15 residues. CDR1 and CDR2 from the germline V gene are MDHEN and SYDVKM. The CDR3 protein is CASSRWGNYLSEQFF. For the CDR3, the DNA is TGTGCCAGCAGTCGTTGGGGTAACTACTTGAGTGAGCAGTTCTTC.

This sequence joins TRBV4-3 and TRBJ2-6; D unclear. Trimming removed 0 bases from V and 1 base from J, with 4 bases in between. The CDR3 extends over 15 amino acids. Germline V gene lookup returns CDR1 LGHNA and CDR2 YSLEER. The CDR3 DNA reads TGCGCCAGCAGCCAAGACTATTCTGGGGCCAACGTCCTGACTTTC. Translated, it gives CASSQDYSGANVLTF.

The CDR3 DNA reads as TGTGCCAGCAGTCGGGACAGGCCAGCTGAAGCTTTCTTT. Its translation: CASSRDRPAEAFF. The rearrangement links TRBV6-5 to TRBJ1-1; 8 nucleotides match TRBD1. J gave up 6 bases and V 5 bases, and 5 bases lay outside the gene matches. Germline V CDR1 and CDR2: MNHEY, SVGAGI. The CDR3 length is 13 residues.

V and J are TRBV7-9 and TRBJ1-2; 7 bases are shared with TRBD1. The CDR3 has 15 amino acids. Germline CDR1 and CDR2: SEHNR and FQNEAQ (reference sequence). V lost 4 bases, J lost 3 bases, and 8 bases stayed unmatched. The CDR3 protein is CASSYPGDRDYGYTF. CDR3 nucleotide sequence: TGTGCCAGCAGCTACCCGGGTGACAGGGACTATGGCTACACCTTC.

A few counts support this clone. This chain's CDR3 is CASQYRDSRSGYTF. CDR3 bases: TGTGCCAGCCAATACAGGGATTCTCGAAGTGGCTACACCTTC. The chain has TRBV28 and TRBJ1-2, with a weak D call TRBD1 (6 bases). V lost 8 bases, J lost 7 bases, and 20 bases lay in between. The CDR3 is made up of 14 amino acids. Germline V lookup: CDR1 MDHEN, CDR2 SYDVKM.

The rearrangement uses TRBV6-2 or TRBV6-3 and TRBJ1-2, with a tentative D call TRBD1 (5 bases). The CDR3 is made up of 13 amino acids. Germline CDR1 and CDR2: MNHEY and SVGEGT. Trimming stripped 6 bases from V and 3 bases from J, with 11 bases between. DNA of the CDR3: TGTGCCAGCAGCAGGGACGGCTACTATGGCTACACCTTC. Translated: CASSRDGYYGYTF.

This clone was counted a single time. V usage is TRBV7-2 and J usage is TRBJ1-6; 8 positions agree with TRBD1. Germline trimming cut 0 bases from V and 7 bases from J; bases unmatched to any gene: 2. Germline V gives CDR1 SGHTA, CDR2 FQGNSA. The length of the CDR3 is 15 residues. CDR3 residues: CASSLAGTGNSPLHF. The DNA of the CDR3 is TGTGCCAGCAGCTTAGCCGGGACAGGAAATTCACCCCTCCACTTT. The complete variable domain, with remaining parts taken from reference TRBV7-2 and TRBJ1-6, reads GAGVSQSPSNKVTEKGKDVELRCDPISGHTALYWYRQSLGQGLEFLIYFQGNSAPDKSGLPSDRFSAERTGGSVSTLTIQRTQQEDSAVYLCASSLAGTGNSPLHFGNGTRLTVT.

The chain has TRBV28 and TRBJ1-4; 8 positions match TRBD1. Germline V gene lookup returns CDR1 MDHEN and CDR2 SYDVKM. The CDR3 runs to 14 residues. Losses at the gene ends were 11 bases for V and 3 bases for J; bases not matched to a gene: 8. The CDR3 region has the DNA TGTGCCTCTGGACAGGGCTCCTCTAATGAAAAACTGTTTTTT. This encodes CASGQGSSNEKLFF.

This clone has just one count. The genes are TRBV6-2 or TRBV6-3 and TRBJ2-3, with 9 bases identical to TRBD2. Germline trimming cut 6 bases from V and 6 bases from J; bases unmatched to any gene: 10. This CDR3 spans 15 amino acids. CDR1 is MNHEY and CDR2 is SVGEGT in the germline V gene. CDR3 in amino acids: CASSPEGGGADTQYF. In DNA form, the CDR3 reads TGTGCCAGCAGCCCCGAGGGCGGGGGGGCGGATACGCAGTATTTT.

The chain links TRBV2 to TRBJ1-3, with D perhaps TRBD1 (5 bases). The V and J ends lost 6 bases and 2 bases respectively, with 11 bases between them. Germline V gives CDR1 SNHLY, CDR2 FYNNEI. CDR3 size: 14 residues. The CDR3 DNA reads TGTGCCAGCAGCCAGGGAGGGGCTGGAAACACCATATATTTT. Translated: CASSQGGAGNTIYF. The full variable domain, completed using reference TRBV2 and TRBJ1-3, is EPEVTQTPSHQVTQMGQEVILRCVPISNHLYFYWYRQILGQKVEFLVSFYNNEISEKSEIFDDQFSVERPDGSNFTLKIRSTKLEDSAMYFCASSQGGAGNTIYFGEGSWLTVV.

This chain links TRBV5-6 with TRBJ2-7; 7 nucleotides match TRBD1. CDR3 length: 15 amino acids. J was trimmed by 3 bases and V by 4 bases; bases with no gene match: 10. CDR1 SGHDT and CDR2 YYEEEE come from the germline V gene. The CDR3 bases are TGTGCCAGCAGCCACCCCGACAGGGATGGCTACGAGCAGTACGTC. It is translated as CASSHPDRDGYEQYV.

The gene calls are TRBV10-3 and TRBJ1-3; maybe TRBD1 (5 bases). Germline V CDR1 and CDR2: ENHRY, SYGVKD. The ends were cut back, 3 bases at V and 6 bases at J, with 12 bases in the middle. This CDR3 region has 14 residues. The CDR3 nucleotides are TGTGCCATCAGTGAATTCCCGGGGGAAAACACCATATATTTT. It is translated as CAISEFPGENTIYF.

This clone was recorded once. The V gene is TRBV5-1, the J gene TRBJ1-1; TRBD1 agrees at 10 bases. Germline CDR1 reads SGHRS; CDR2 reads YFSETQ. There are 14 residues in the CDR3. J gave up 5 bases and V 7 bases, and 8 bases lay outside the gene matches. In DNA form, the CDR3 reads TGCGCCAGCGGGGAGACAGGGGGCCGGACTGAAGCTTTCTTT. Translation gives CASGETGGRTEAFF.

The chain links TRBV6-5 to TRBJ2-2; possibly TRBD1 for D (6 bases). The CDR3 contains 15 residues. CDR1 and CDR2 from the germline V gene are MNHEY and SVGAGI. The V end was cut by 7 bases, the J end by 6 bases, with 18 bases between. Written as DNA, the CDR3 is TGTGCCAGCAAAATGGGACAAATGGTCCCCGGGGAGCTGTTTTTT. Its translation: CASKMGQMVPGELFF.

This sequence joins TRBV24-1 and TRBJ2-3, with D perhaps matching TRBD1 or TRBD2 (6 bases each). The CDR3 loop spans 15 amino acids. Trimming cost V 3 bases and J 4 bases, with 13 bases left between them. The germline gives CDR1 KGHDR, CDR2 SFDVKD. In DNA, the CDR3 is TGTGCCACCAGTGATAACCGGGGGCGGCCAGATACGCAGTATTTT. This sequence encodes CATSDNRGRPDTQYF.

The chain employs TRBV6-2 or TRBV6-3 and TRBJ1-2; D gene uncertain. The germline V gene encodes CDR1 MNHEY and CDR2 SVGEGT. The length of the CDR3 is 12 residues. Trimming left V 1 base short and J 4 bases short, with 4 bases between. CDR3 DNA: TGTGCCAGCAGTTACTTGGGCTATGGCTACACCTTC. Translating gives CASSYLGYGYTF.

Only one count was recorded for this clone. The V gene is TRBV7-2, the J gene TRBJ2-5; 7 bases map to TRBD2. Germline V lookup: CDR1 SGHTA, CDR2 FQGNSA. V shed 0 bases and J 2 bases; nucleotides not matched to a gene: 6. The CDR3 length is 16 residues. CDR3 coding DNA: TGTGCCAGCAGCTTAGCAGGGAGGGGCATTCAAGAGACCCAGTACTTC. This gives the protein CASSLAGRGIQETQYF.

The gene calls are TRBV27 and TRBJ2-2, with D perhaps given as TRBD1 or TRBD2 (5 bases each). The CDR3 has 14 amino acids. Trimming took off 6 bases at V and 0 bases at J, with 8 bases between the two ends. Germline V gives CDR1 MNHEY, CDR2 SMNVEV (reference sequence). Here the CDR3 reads CASRGTANTGELFF. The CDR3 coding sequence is TGTGCCAGCAGGGGGACGGCGAACACCGGGGAGCTGTTTTTT.